This T cell receptor beta chain was profiled in a study of post-analysis software for immune sequencing data. This CDR3 comprises 14 residues. Germline lookup yields CDR1 MGHDK and CDR2 SYGVNS. With 7 bases clipped from V and 7 bases from J, the junction kept 7 bases outside the gene matches. Included in the TCR beta cDNA libraries were unique molecular identifiers. TCRdb passed the PCR reads through MiXCR, listing each CDR3 protein once. The sample holds about 160,000 distinct CDR3 sequences, 35% to 40% seen once. The V gene is TRBV25-1, the J gene TRBJ2-1; 10 bases line up with TRBD1. The receptor comes from a girl aged 5 to 17 with multiple sclerosis. Sample: blood, taken after autologous hematopoietic stem cell transplantation. The DNA for the CDR3 is TGTGCCAGCATCGGGACAGGGGTGGGGAATGAGCAGTTCTTC. It yields the protein CASIGTGVGNEQFF.